This T cell receptor (beta chain) comes out of a study of blood T cell repertoires in COVID-19. As for the study in general: From the United States, Italy and Spain came samples of acute and convalescent COVID-19. Sources were T cells, B-cell-depleted T cells, or PBMCs; the material itself was cDNA or gDNA.

How the authors handled the data: Estimation of nucleated cell counts was performed using reference gene primer amplification. Generated by immunoSEQ multiplex PCR, the TCRdb table keeps only in-frame clones and is missing some. The DNA was the basis for D and trimming; V, J and clone size are from that table. The sample lists about 110,000 clones, around 76% seen once, with approximately 3.9% in the top ten. Germline V gives CDR1 SGHKS, CDR2 YYEKEE (reference sequence). This CDR3 is built from 14 residues. V lost 2 bases to trimming and J lost 8 bases, with 16 bases between them. The sequence derives from a woman aged 80 or over with acute or convalescent COVID-19. V gene TRBV5-5 combines with J gene TRBJ1-1; D is possibly TRBD1 (5 bases). Material: peripheral blood. CDR3 loop: CASSFDYGTGEAFF. CDR3 sequence (DNA): TGTGCCAGCAGCTTTGACTACGGGACTGGAGAAGCTTTCTTT.